The rows below give T cell receptor beta chains drawn from one sample of a study of technical replicates of blood from a few donors. Using immunoSEQ multiplex PCR, the repertoire was profiled, and TCRdb retains in-frame clones only, with some absent. Here the sample spans some 11,000 clones, about 94% being singletons. Sequencing input: PBMCs. The receptors stem from a human donor in good health. Each CDR3 is given with its conserved first and last residue. The order of the fields is clone size, J gene, V gene, D gene, CDR3 protein, CDR3 DNA. A D gene is named only where the DNA matches it firmly. Only part of the rows carry a size: once, few, many, or a class if the clone is expanded.

size: NA; J: TRBJ2-7; V: TRBV6-5; D: TRBD2; CDR3: CASSYRLAGPPYEQYF; DNA: TGTGCCAGCAGTTACAGGCTAGCGGGGCCCCCCTACGAGCAGTACTTC
size: NA; J: TRBJ2-5; V: TRBV6-1; D: TRBD2; CDR3: CASRRAAGVETQYF; DNA: TGTGCCAGCCGTCGGGCAGCGGGAGTAGAGACCCAGTACTTC
size: NA; J: TRBJ1-1; V: TRBV27; D: NA; CDR3: CASSLSQGRNTEAFF; DNA: TGTGCCAGCAGTTTATCGCAGGGAAGGAACACTGAAGCTTTCTTT
size: NA; J: TRBJ1-2; V: TRBV20-1; D: NA; CDR3: CSASFRPTETF; DNA: TGCAGTGCTAGTTTTAGACCGACTGAAACCTTC
size: NA; J: TRBJ1-2; V: TRBV4-1; D: TRBD1; CDR3: CASSQGTGSYGYTF; DNA: TGCGCCAGCAGCCAAGGGACAGGGTCCTATGGCTACACCTTC
size: NA; J: TRBJ2-6; V: TRBV7-9; D: NA; CDR3: CASSPPGFGANVLTF; DNA: TGTGCCAGCAGCCCCCCCGGGTTTGGGGCCAACGTCCTGACTTTC
size: NA; J: TRBJ1-2; V: TRBV5-1; D: NA; CDR3: CASSEDGDYGYTF; DNA: TGCGCCAGCAGCGAGGACGGGGACTATGGCTACACCTTC
size: NA; J: TRBJ2-7; V: TRBV28; D: NA; CDR3: CASSLFQGTYEQYF; DNA: TGTGCCAGCAGTTTATTTCAGGGGACCTACGAGCAGTACTTC
size: NA; J: TRBJ1-2; V: TRBV14; D: TRBD1; CDR3: CASSPTGGPNYGYTF; DNA: TGTGCCAGCAGCCCGACAGGGGGGCCTAACTATGGCTACACCTTC
size: NA; J: TRBJ1-5; V: TRBV7-9; D: NA; CDR3: CASSGERESNQPQHF; DNA: TGTGCCAGCAGCGGCGAGAGGGAAAGCAATCAGCCCCAGCATTTT
size: NA; J: TRBJ2-1; V: TRBV5-1; D: TRBD2; CDR3: CASSLGLAGARDEQFF; DNA: TGCGCCAGCAGCTTGGGACTAGCGGGTGCTAGGGATGAGCAGTTCTTC
size: NA; J: TRBJ2-7; V: TRBV15; D: NA; CDR3: CATSRGKLPYEQYF; DNA: TGTGCCACCAGCAGAGGAAAGCTGCCCTACGAGCAGTACTTC
size: NA; J: TRBJ2-1; V: TRBV2; D: NA; CDR3: CASTLGTHGVF; DNA: TGTGCCAGCACCCTCGGGACTCATGGGGTCTTC
size: NA; J: TRBJ2-1; V: TRBV5-6; D: TRBD2; CDR3: CASRSGLAVGGQFF; DNA: TGTGCCAGCAGGTCCGGACTAGCGGTTGGGGGGCAGTTCTTC
size: NA; J: TRBJ2-7; V: TRBV7-8; D: TRBD1; CDR3: CASSLNPGGAHEQYF; DNA: TGTGCCAGCAGCTTAAATCCAGGGGGCGCGCACGAGCAGTACTTC
size: NA; J: TRBJ1-4; V: TRBV19; D: NA; CDR3: CASSMRYTGQSNEKLFF; DNA: TGTGCCAGTAGTATGCGATACACTGGGCAGAGTAATGAAAAACTGTTTTTT
size: NA; J: TRBJ1-2; V: TRBV30; D: NA; CDR3: CAWPAGGADILGYTF; DNA: TGTGCCTGGCCCGCCGGGGGGGCGGATATCCTTGGCTACACCTTC
size: once; J: TRBJ2-7; V: TRBV4-1; D: TRBD1; CDR3: CASSQTGRPSYEQYF; DNA: TGCGCCAGCAGCCAGACAGGGCGGCCCTCCTACGAGCAGTACTTC
size: NA; J: TRBJ2-1; V: TRBV5-1; D: NA; CDR3: CASSLATSTDNEQFF; DNA: TGCGCCAGCAGCTTGGCCACTAGCACAGACAATGAGCAGTTCTTC
size: NA; J: TRBJ2-2; V: TRBV7-8; D: TRBD2; CDR3: CASRRGLAGGQTGELFF; DNA: TGTGCCAGCAGACGAGGACTAGCGGGAGGCCAGACCGGGGAGCTGTTTTTT
size: NA; J: TRBJ1-5; V: TRBV19; D: NA; CDR3: CASSLGSNQPQHF; DNA: TGTGCCAGCTCCCTTGGCAGCAATCAGCCCCAGCATTTT
size: NA; J: TRBJ2-5; V: TRBV6-1; D: TRBD2; CDR3: CASSEAELAGQVAQYF; DNA: TGTGCCAGCAGTGAAGCTGAACTAGCGGGGCAGGTGGCCCAGTACTTC
size: NA; J: TRBJ2-1; V: TRBV10-2; D: NA; CDR3: CASSEQGSYNEQFF; DNA: TGCGCCAGCAGTGAACAGGGCTCCTACAATGAGCAGTTCTTC
size: few; J: TRBJ2-1; V: TRBV27; D: TRBD2; CDR3: CASSSTSAGEQFF; DNA: TGTGCCAGCAGTTCTACTAGCGCGGGTGAGCAGTTCTTC
size: NA; J: TRBJ2-7; V: TRBV30; D: NA; CDR3: CAWSGFREQYF; DNA: TGTGCCTGGAGTGGTTTCAGAGAGCAGTACTTC
size: NA; J: TRBJ2-3; V: TRBV9; D: NA; CDR3: CASSVAFAGAGDTQYF; DNA: TGTGCCAGCAGCGTAGCCTTTGCGGGCGCGGGAGATACGCAGTATTTT
size: NA; J: TRBJ1-1; V: TRBV28; D: NA; CDR3: CASSWEQGRAFF; DNA: TGTGCCAGCAGTTGGGAACAGGGAAGAGCTTTCTTT
size: NA; J: TRBJ1-5; V: TRBV28; D: TRBD1; CDR3: CASQGGQTNQPQHF; DNA: TGTGCCAGCCAAGGGGGACAGACCAATCAGCCCCAGCATTTT
size: NA; J: TRBJ2-3; V: TRBV6-1; D: NA; CDR3: CASSATSFSSTDTQYF; DNA: TGTGCCAGCAGTGCTACTAGTTTCTCTAGCACAGATACGCAGTATTTT
size: NA; J: TRBJ2-7; V: TRBV7-7; D: TRBD1; CDR3: CASSKDRGSYEQYF; DNA: TGTGCCAGCAGCAAGGACAGGGGGAGCTACGAGCAGTACTTC
size: NA; J: TRBJ2-2; V: TRBV28; D: NA; CDR3: CASRGDGGELFF; DNA: TGTGCCAGTCGGGGAGATGGCGGGGAGCTGTTTTTT
size: NA; J: TRBJ1-3; V: TRBV9; D: NA; CDR3: CASEAGDYGNTIYF; DNA: TGTGCCAGCGAAGCGGGGGATTACGGAAACACCATATATTTT
size: NA; J: TRBJ2-7; V: TRBV28; D: TRBD2; CDR3: CASSLGGSGVLYEQYF; DNA: TGTGCCAGCAGCTTAGGTGGTAGCGGGGTTTTATACGAGCAGTACTTC
size: NA; J: TRBJ2-7; V: TRBV6-1; D: NA; CDR3: CASSEYAAGATYEQYF; DNA: TGTGCCAGCAGTGAATATGCGGCTGGGGCCACCTACGAGCAGTACTTC
size: few; J: TRBJ1-1; V: TRBV7-8; D: NA; CDR3: CASSLVEGINTEAFF; DNA: TGTGCCAGCAGCTTAGTGGAGGGAATCAACACTGAAGCTTTCTTT
size: NA; J: TRBJ1-2; V: TRBV5-8; D: NA; CDR3: CASSLQFYGYTF; DNA: TGTGCCAGCAGCTTGCAGTTCTATGGCTACACCTTC
size: once; J: TRBJ2-1; V: TRBV30; D: NA; CDR3: CAWGLHSGRGEQFF; DNA: TGTGCCTGGGGGTTGCACAGCGGTCGGGGTGAGCAGTTCTTC
size: NA; J: TRBJ1-1; V: TRBV11-2; D: TRBD1; CDR3: CASSLGRDRTVFF; DNA: TGTGCCAGCAGCCTGGGCCGGGACAGGACGGTTTTCTTT
size: once; J: TRBJ1-2; V: TRBV15; D: NA; CDR3: CATSPPDSYGYTF; DNA: TGTGCCACCAGCCCCCCGGACAGCTATGGCTACACCTTC
size: NA; J: TRBJ2-5; V: TRBV4-2; D: TRBD2; CDR3: CASSQTAGGFQETQYF; DNA: TGTGCCAGCAGCCAAACAGCGGGAGGCTTCCAAGAGACCCAGTACTTC
size: NA; J: TRBJ1-5; V: TRBV2; D: NA; CDR3: CASSEALRGNQPQHF; DNA: TGTGCCAGCAGTGAGGCCCTGAGGGGCAATCAGCCCCAGCATTTT
size: NA; J: TRBJ2-1; V: TRBV7-2; D: TRBD1; CDR3: CASSFDRANEQFF; DNA: TGTGCCAGCAGCTTCGACAGGGCCAATGAGCAGTTCTTC
size: NA; J: TRBJ2-7; V: TRBV4-1; D: NA; CDR3: CASSPQESSYEQYF; DNA: TGCGCCAGCAGCCCCCAGGAAAGCTCCTACGAGCAGTACTTC
size: once; J: TRBJ2-1; V: TRBV7-9; D: TRBD1; CDR3: CAIGTGKYNEQFF; DNA: TGTGCCATTGGGACAGGGAAATACAATGAGCAGTTCTTC
size: few; J: TRBJ2-3; V: TRBV7-2; D: TRBD2; CDR3: CASSLSGSRDTQYF; DNA: TGTGCCAGCAGCTTAAGCGGGAGTCGGGATACGCAGTATTTT
size: NA; J: TRBJ2-3; V: TRBV4-2; D: TRBD2; CDR3: CASSQTPSGNSQTDTQYF; DNA: TGTGCCAGCAGCCAAACTCCTAGCGGGAACTCTCAAACAGATACGCAGTATTTT
size: NA; J: TRBJ2-1; V: TRBV5-1; D: NA; CDR3: CASSPSGEDYNEQFF; DNA: TGCGCCAGCAGCCCCTCGGGGGAGGACTACAATGAGCAGTTCTTC
size: once; J: TRBJ2-2; V: TRBV7-9; D: NA; CDR3: CASSSFQGMAGELFF; DNA: TGTGCCAGCAGCTCATTTCAGGGGATGGCCGGGGAGCTGTTTTTT
size: NA; J: TRBJ1-1; V: TRBV18; D: TRBD1; CDR3: CASSQGQNEAFF; DNA: TGTGCCAGCTCTCAGGGACAGAATGAAGCTTTCTTT
size: NA; J: TRBJ1-2; V: TRBV2; D: TRBD1; CDR3: CASSGTGGNYGYTF; DNA: TGTGCCAGCAGTGGGACAGGGGGAAACTATGGCTACACCTTC
size: once; J: TRBJ2-7; V: TRBV7-2; D: NA; CDR3: CASSLGGIDYEQYF; DNA: TGTGCCAGCAGCTTAGGAGGGATCGACTACGAGCAGTACTTC
size: NA; J: TRBJ2-2; V: TRBV29-1; D: TRBD2; CDR3: CSASGAGGGTGELFF; DNA: TGCAGCGCCTCAGGGGCGGGAGGGGGTACCGGGGAGCTGTTTTTT
size: NA; J: TRBJ2-1; V: TRBV29-1; D: TRBD2; CDR3: CSVEAGTSGGNEQFF; DNA: TGCAGCGTTGAAGCGGGGACTAGCGGGGGTAATGAGCAGTTCTTC
size: once; J: TRBJ1-5; V: TRBV28; D: TRBD1; CDR3: CASSSIISGTGNQPQHF; DNA: TGTGCCAGCAGTTCCATCATTTCCGGGACAGGGAATCAGCCCCAGCATTTT